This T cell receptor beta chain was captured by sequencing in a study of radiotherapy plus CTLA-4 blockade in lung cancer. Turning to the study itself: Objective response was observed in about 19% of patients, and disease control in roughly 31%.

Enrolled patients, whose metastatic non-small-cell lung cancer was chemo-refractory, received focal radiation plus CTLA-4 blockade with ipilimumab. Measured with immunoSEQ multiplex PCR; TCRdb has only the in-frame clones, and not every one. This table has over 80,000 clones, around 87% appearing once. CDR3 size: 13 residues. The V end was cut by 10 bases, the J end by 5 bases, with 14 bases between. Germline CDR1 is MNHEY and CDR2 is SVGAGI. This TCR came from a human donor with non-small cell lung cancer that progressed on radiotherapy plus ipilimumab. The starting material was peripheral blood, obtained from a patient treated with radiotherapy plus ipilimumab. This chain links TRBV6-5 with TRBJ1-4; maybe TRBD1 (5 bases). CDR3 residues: CATSGTLNEKLFF. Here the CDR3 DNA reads TGTGCCACCTCCGGGACCTTGAATGAAAAACTGTTTTTT.